This T cell receptor (beta chain) was captured in a study of patients and donors after allogeneic stem cell transplantation. Ten or more counts support this clonotype. Germline V gene lookup returns CDR1 SQVTM and CDR2 ANQGSEA. The CDR3 spans 13 residues. V shed 3 bases and J shed 4 bases, with 13 bases lying between them. TCRdb called the RT-PCR reads again in MiXCR, with one record for every CDR3 protein. The sample has around 82,000 distinct CDR3 sequences, approximately 5.2% seen once; the top ten hold about 3%. V usage is TRBV29-1 and J usage is TRBJ2-7, with D hard to call. This sequence was found in a human donor who was either an allogeneic HSCT recipient or a stem cell or donor lymphocyte infusion donor (not recorded which). It is not recorded whose cells these are; they may come from a transplant donor. Sequenced input: blood, either unsorted or a sorted T cell fraction (not recorded which). The CDR3 DNA sequence: TGCAGCGTTGAGCAATCATCGACATACGAGCAGTACTTC. It encodes CSVEQSSTYEQYF.